This record concerns one T cell receptor (beta chain) sequence. This clone has a count of ten or more. Its antigen has not been determined. The read ends 3 residues before the CDR3 terminus; that terminus is restored from the germline J gene. Most CVID patients and most healthy controls were of Caucasian heritage. Heparinized peripheral whole blood samples of roughly 5 to 8 ml were obtained from each donor. TCRbeta CDR3 repertoires were sequenced from genomic DNA of adults with common variable immune deficiency (CVID) and healthy adult controls. A total of some 22 healthy adult volunteers (approximately 12 female and ten or so male; age range roughly 23 to 66 years, mean age approximately 34) were included in the control group. Diluted blood was density-centrifuged over Hypaque 1077 or Ficoll-Paque to isolate peripheral blood mononuclear cells. Genomic DNA was obtained from unsorted mononuclear cells using either Qiagen column purification or a centrifugation-based method.

The sample is drawn from a study of T cell clonality in common variable immunodeficiency (dated by TCRdb to between 2015 and 2016). Trimming leaves V shorter by 1 base and J shorter by 5 bases, with the junction holding 6 bases beyond the gene matches. CDR1 and CDR2, per the germline V gene, are SGHTA and FQGNSA. Inclusive of the bounding cysteine and phenylalanine, the CDR3 is 15 residues long. The DNA has 36 bases, all within the CDR3, and is read from base 1. For sequencing, equivalent amounts of genomic DNA were input from CVID and control samples. For every sample, a 60 bp segment covering the rearranged TCRbeta CDR3 region was amplified and then sequenced. The immunoSEQ assay, a bias-corrected multiplex PCR combined with high-throughput sequencing, was used to amplify TCRbeta. As for the original processing: Every unique nucleotide sequence was considered a clone and was annotated with V, D and J genes, copy number and frequency. Sequences were labeled productive if in frame, and non-productive if out of frame or containing stop codons. As previously described, clonality was calculated on the basis of Shannon's entropy. The predicted amino acid sequences of productive clones were used to derive mean CDR3 Kyte-Doolittle hydropathy. Scaled V gene usage was hierarchically clustered using Manhattan distance and complete linkage with the R hclust function. Clone sharing by CDR3 amino acid sequence was assessed by resampling 12 repertoires per group over 100 rounds. Repertoires were searched for 70 published EBV-specific and fewer than 300 published CMV-specific TCRbeta sequences. After two CVID samples that produced fewer than 10,000 sequences were dropped from the analysis, some 40 CVID repertoires remained. What TCRdb holds here is the immuneACCESS table cut down to in-frame rearrangements. Part of the clones is not present; checked against another copy, under half of the missing clones reflect an unresolved V gene, and the others are unexplained. The D gene and trimming were derived from the DNA, and the V and J assignments and clone size from that table. For this sample the table reports about 40,000 clones, with no clone seen just once. Approximately 3% of the sample is taken by the ten largest.

What the study reported, not specific to this receptor: Increased TCRbeta clonality was found in CVID subjects compared with healthy controls (t-test p = 0.018), with the increase being most characteristic of about a third of subjects. Healthy controls shared more TCRbeta clones with each other than CVID subjects shared among themselves (p < 0.0001). The authors noted that sequencing repertoires of T cell subpopulations would be needed to clarify what caused the increased clonality in CVID. Correlations between repertoire features and clinical complications were limited by patient heterogeneity within the CVID cohort. Even though DNA input was the same, control samples had an average of about 90,000 unique sequences each, compared with some 32,000 in CVID samples. Fewer deletions and N-nucleotide insertions were reportedly observed in CVID TCRbeta sequences, and highly modified clones with 13 or more V deletions were reportedly absent from CVID TCRbeta sequences.

The clonotype was recovered from a person between 18 and 75 years old in good health. The rearranged segments are TRBV7-2 and TRBJ2-3, and TRBD2 matches 7 of the central bases. The sequencing input was peripheral blood mononuclear cells. Partial CDR3 DNA: TGTGCCAGCAGCTTAGGGCTAGCGGCAAGAGATACG. Translated, it reads CASSLGLAARDT. The complete CDR3 protein is CASSLGLAARDTQYF.